One and the same sample provided the 13 T cell receptor beta chains below, sequenced in a study of blood T cell repertoires in COVID-19 (dated by TCRdb to the early 2020s). Library creation used the immunoSEQ multiplex PCR assay. Here the immuneACCESS table is served through TCRdb, limited to in-frame sequences with V and J called. Missing clones are a known gap in these copies; in checked studies unresolved V genes cover under half, and the rest lacks a known reason. Counted in this sample were 200,000 to 250,000 clones; around 86% of them appeared once. The ten largest make up roughly 10% of the sample. Sequencing was performed on peripheral blood. Receptor source: a woman in her fifties or sixties with COVID-19, enrolled during active disease.

The J gene is TRBJ2-7, the V gene TRBV15; 8 bases line up with TRBD1. Losses at the gene ends were 1 base for V and 4 bases for J; bases not matched to a gene: 9. The germline V gene has CDR1 LNHNV and CDR2 YYDKDF (reference sequence). This CDR3 comprises 16 residues. The CDR3 DNA is TGTGCCACCAGCAGAGGGGGACAGGAGGGACGGTACGAGCAGTACTTC. Translating it yields CATSRGGQEGRYEQYF.

V gene TRBV3-1 (or the pseudogene TRBV3-2) combines with J gene TRBJ1-4; D gene unclear. The germline gives CDR1 LGHDT, CDR2 YNNKEL (reference sequence). Trimming took 6 bases from V and 8 from J, leaving 16 bases between them. The CDR3 is 14 residues long. CDR3 DNA: TGTGCCAGCAGTTACCGGGCTCCGGGAGAAAAACTGTTTTTT. Translating it yields CASSYRAPGEKLFF.

The chain couples TRBV30 to TRBJ2-2; 10 nucleotides match TRBD2. The CDR3 spans 15 residues. The V and J ends lost 1 base and 5 bases, in that order; junction bases with no gene match: 4. Germline assignment: CDR1 GTSNPN and CDR2 SVGIG (reference sequence). This CDR3 reads CAWSASTSGTGELFF. The CDR3 nucleotides are TGTGCCTGGAGTGCCTCGACTAGCGGGACCGGGGAGCTGTTTTTT.

The CDR3 reads CASSWTGGASDYGYTF. The CDR3 bases are TGTGCCAGCAGCTGGACAGGGGGCGCTTCTGACTATGGCTACACCTTC. The chain employs TRBV5-6 and TRBJ1-2, with 11 bases lining up with TRBD1. CDR3 length: 16 amino acids. CDR1 and CDR2 (germline): SGHDT, YYEEEE. V gave up 3 bases and J gave up 3 bases; unmatched junction bases: 7.

This rearrangement joins TRBV2 to TRBJ2-2; D is perhaps TRBD1 (5 bases). This CDR3 comprises 15 residues. CDR1 is SNHLY, CDR2 FYNNEI, per germline. V gave up 4 bases and J gave up 0 bases, with 9 bases separating them. The CDR3: CASSVGASNTGELFF. CDR3 sequence (DNA): TGTGCCAGCAGTGTAGGGGCATCGAACACCGGGGAGCTGTTTTTT.

The CDR3 is CASSLTGGGSYIQYF. The CDR3 DNA follows: TGCGCCAGCAGCTTGACAGGGGGCGGCAGTTACATTCAGTACTTC. The chain is built from TRBV5-1 and TRBJ2-4; 9 nucleotides agree with TRBD1. After removal of 1 base from V and 8 bases from J, the junction contained 7 bases not matched to a gene. In germline, CDR1 is SGHRS, CDR2 YFSETQ. This CDR3 spans 15 amino acids.

The chain is built from TRBV4-1 and TRBJ1-2; no clear D gene. The CDR3 contains 14 residues. V was trimmed by 0 bases and J by 8 bases, leaving 13 bases between them. Germline assignment: CDR1 MGHRA and CDR2 YSYEKL. CDR3 protein: CASSQDPGSRGYTF. The CDR3 DNA is TGCGCCAGCAGCCAAGATCCCGGGTCTCGAGGCTACACCTTC.

This chain connects TRBV5-4 to TRBJ2-3; the D gene is possibly TRBD2 (6 bases). CDR1 SGHNT and CDR2 YYREEE come from the germline V gene (reference sequence). The CDR3 spans 16 residues. Trimming removed 2 bases from V and 0 bases from J, with 13 bases in between. CDR3 amino acids: CASSLKLLASTDTQYF. In nucleotides, the CDR3 is TGTGCCAGCAGCTTAAAGTTACTAGCTAGCACAGATACGCAGTATTTT.

The chain has TRBV5-1 and TRBJ1-1, with a tentative D call TRBD1 (5 bases). Trimming took off 4 bases at V and 0 bases at J, with 10 bases between the two ends. This CDR3 contains 14 residues. Germline loops: CDR1 SGHRS, CDR2 YFSETQ. This CDR3 reads CASSPDSMNTEAFF. In DNA form, the CDR3 reads TGCGCCAGCAGCCCAGACAGCATGAACACTGAAGCTTTCTTT.

CDR3 sequence reads: CSVAGQRGFSYNEQFF. In nucleotides, the CDR3 is TGCAGCGTCGCCGGACAGCGAGGGTTTTCCTACAATGAGCAGTTCTTC. The chain carries TRBV29-1 and TRBJ2-1; tentative D call: TRBD1 (6 bases). Germline-derived CDR1 and CDR2 are SQVTM and ANQGSEA. The V end lost 6 bases, the J end lost 1 base, and 19 bases lay between the germline ends. The CDR3 is 16 residues long.

This clone came up once. The chain recombines TRBV7-8 with TRBJ1-6; D not resolved. The CDR3 is made up of 14 amino acids. Germline V gives CDR1 SGHVS, CDR2 FQNEAQ. Deletions cut 1 base from V and 7 bases from J, with 8 bases between. The CDR3 loop is CASSLDRVNSPLHF. The CDR3 bases are TGTGCCAGCAGCTTAGATCGGGTCAATTCACCCCTCCACTTT. The variable domain in full, with the rest retrieved from reference TRBV7-8 and TRBJ1-6, is GAGVSQSPRYKVAKRGQDVALRCDPISGHVSLFWYQQALGQGPEFLTYFQNEAQLDKSGLPSDRFFAERPEGSVSTLKIQRTQQEDSAVYLCASSLDRVNSPLHFGNGTRLTVT.

This clone came up a few times. The rearrangement joins TRBV12-5 to TRBJ2-1; a weak D match, TRBD2 (6 bases). Deletions cut 8 bases from V and 7 bases from J, with 21 bases between. CDR3 length equals 15 residues. Looked up from germline, CDR1 is LGHNT and CDR2 is FRNRAP. CDR3 residues: CASCPPGIAANEQFF. In DNA, the CDR3 is TGTGCTAGTTGCCCCCCCGGGATAGCGGCAAATGAGCAGTTCTTC.

J is TRBJ1-4 and V is TRBV28; D gene ambiguous. The CDR3 runs to 14 residues. Trimming shortened V by 3 bases and J by 4 bases, and 9 bases separated the two germline ends. Germline loops: CDR1 MDHEN, CDR2 SYDVKM. The CDR3 region has the DNA TGTGCCAGCAGTTTTCCCAGCGTTAATGAAAAACTGTTTTTT. This translates into CASSFPSVNEKLFF.